This TCR beta chain is drawn from a study of regulatory T cells in long-lasting Graves disease. As to time point: newly diagnosed GD, antithyroid drugs for less than 3 months. Researchers made the TCR library from RNA that was extracted from PBMCs. Graves' disease diagnoses followed American Thyroid Association guidelines. This clonotype was recorded at least ten times. Antigen specificity is unknown. General observations from the study: Gene preferences differed: TRBV28, TRBJ1-2, TRBJ2-5 in persistent cases.

Construction of TCR beta libraries relied on iRepertoire HTBI primers and on Arm-PCR targeting CDR3 regions. Original processing notes: Analysis of the samples identified more than 60 TRBV and 12 to 15 TRBJ segments. TCRdb fed the multiplex PCR reads into MiXCR, producing one record per CDR3 protein. The V and J calls reflect TCRdb's pipeline rather than the authors' work. The sample comprises around 250,000 distinct CDR3 sequences, around 20% of which are singletons, and around 13% rests with the top ten. V dropped 3 bases and J dropped 1 base, with 9 bases sitting between them. Germline V gene lookup returns CDR1 MDHEN and CDR2 SYDVKM. This CDR3 contains 15 residues.

The rearrangement uses TRBV28 and TRBJ2-2, with a tentative D call TRBD2 (6 bases). Sample: peripheral blood mononuclear cells (PBMCs), taken at new diagnosis, from a patient treated with antithyroid drugs. This sequence was found in a female donor with Graves disease. In nucleotides, the CDR3 is TGTGCCAGCAGTTTCTACGGGGGGAACACCGGGGAGCTGTTTTTT. Its protein is CASSFYGGNTGELFF.